A single sample gave rise to the 23 T cell receptor beta chains below, sequenced in a study of T cells in Graves' hyperthyroidism and ophthalmopathy. TCR beta CDR3 regions were amplified from RNA. Researchers ran a first-round RT-PCR on the TCR CDR3 using the HTBI primer set. One entry per CDR3 protein results from TCRdb running MiXCR on the multiplex PCR reads. The data contain about 560,000 distinct CDR3 sequences, around 17% of them singletons. Source material: blood. These receptors were collected from a woman between 18 and 30 years old with Graves' hyperthyroidism.

At least ten counts were recorded for this clonotype. J is TRBJ2-7 and V is TRBV16, with a tentative D call TRBD1 (5 bases). V was shortened by 0 bases and J by 0 bases, with 18 bases between the two germline ends. The germline V gene encodes CDR1 KGHSY and CDR2 FQNENV. The CDR3 contains 18 residues. The CDR3 loop is CASSQSGWAGPGSYEQYF. CDR3 DNA sequence: TGTGCCAGCAGCCAATCCGGTTGGGCAGGGCCCGGCTCCTACGAGCAGTACTTC.

The chain has TRBV12-3 or TRBV12-4 and TRBJ1-5; a weak D match, TRBD1 (5 bases). The V and J ends lost 7 bases and 4 bases respectively, with 14 bases between them. This CDR3 has 14 amino acids. This chain's CDR3 is CASNRGGKNQPQHF. The DNA of the CDR3 is TGTGCCAGCAACCGTGGGGGGAAAAATCAGCCCCAGCATTTT.

In this sample, this clonotype turned up a few times. The gene calls are TRBV7-2 and TRBJ1-5, with no clear D. The germline V gene encodes CDR1 SGHTA and CDR2 FQGNSA. V shed 4 bases and J shed 2 bases, with 9 bases lying between them. The CDR3 has 14 residues. The CDR3 DNA reads TGTGCCAGCAGCTCCCGTAGCGGCAATCAGCCCCAGCATTTT. The encoded protein is CASSSRSGNQPQHF.

This clonotype was counted between two and nine times. V usage is TRBV7-9 and J usage is TRBJ2-3; D is undetermined. CDR1 and CDR2 from the germline V gene are SEHNR and FQNEAQ (reference sequence). This CDR3 region has 14 residues. Trimming cost V 2 bases and J 5 bases, with 11 bases left between them. The CDR3 region is CASSLSRPGDTQYF. CDR3 sequence (DNA): TGTGCCAGCAGCTTAAGCAGACCGGGAGATACGCAGTATTTT.

The chain uses TRBV5-1 and TRBJ2-5; TRBD2 matches at 7 bases. Germline-derived CDR1 and CDR2 are SGHRS and YFSETQ. V trimming: 3 bases; J trimming: 2 bases; junction bases outside the gene matches: 10. CDR3 length equals 16 residues. The CDR3 region is CASSWGGEQGQETQYF. CDR3 in DNA: TGCGCCAGCAGCTGGGGGGGGGAACAAGGTCAAGAGACCCAGTACTTC.

The gene calls are TRBV7-2 and TRBJ2-1; 12 positions match TRBD2. The CDR3 loop spans 18 amino acids. J gave up 4 bases and V 1 base, and 8 bases lay outside the gene matches. Germline V gives CDR1 SGHTA, CDR2 FQGNSA. The CDR3 DNA reads as TGTGCCAGCAGCTTAGGGACGCTAGCGGGAGGGAGGTACAATGAGCAGTTCTTC. The encoded protein is CASSLGTLAGGRYNEQFF.

This clonotype was seen repeatedly, ten times or more. This chain joins TRBV11-2 and TRBJ1-4; the match to TRBD1 covers 8 bases. Germline V gene sequence: CDR1 SGHAT, CDR2 FQNNGV. J lost 0 bases, V lost 2 bases, and 2 bases had no gene match. The CDR3 loop spans 16 amino acids. The CDR3 DNA reads TGTGCCAGCAGCTTACAGGGGGCAACAACTAATGAAAAACTGTTTTTT. This gives the protein CASSLQGATTNEKLFF.

The chain has TRBV6-1 and TRBJ2-3, with 11 positions matching TRBD2. CDR1 is MNHNS and CDR2 is SASEGT in the germline V gene. The CDR3 is made up of 14 amino acids. The trim removed 6 bases at V and 6 bases at J, leaving 5 bases unmatched. For the CDR3, the DNA is TGTGCCAGCAGAGCTAGCGGGAGGCCTGATACGCAGTATTTT. Translated, it gives CASRASGRPDTQYF.

The rearrangement links TRBV6-2 or TRBV6-3 to TRBJ2-1, with TRBD1 as a possible D gene (6 bases). V was pared by 2 bases and J by 10 bases, with 12 bases between. The CDR3 has 13 amino acids. Germline V CDR1 and CDR2: MNHEY, SVGEGT. DNA for the CDR3: TGTGCCAGCAGTTACGGGGGCCTTTTGGAGCAGTTCTTC. Translation: CASSYGGLLEQFF.

This chain uses TRBV10-2 with TRBJ1-1, with D unclear. V was trimmed by 2 bases and J by 3 bases, leaving 13 bases between them. This CDR3 is 15 amino acids long. The germline V gene has CDR1 WSHSY and CDR2 SAAADI. CDR3 nucleotide sequence: TGCGCCAGCAGTGAGGTTATAAGGCGGGACACTGAAGCTTTCTTT. It translates to CASSEVIRRDTEAFF.

V and J are TRBV27 and TRBJ2-1; possibly TRBD1 or TRBD2 for D (6 bases each). Germline CDR1 reads MNHEY; CDR2 reads SMNVEV (reference sequence). Between the trimmed V and J ends, which lost 6 bases and 5 bases, there was a span of 17 bases. The CDR3 sequence is 15 residues long. CDR3 sequence: CASSLGGGGHNEQFF. CDR3 coding DNA: TGTGCCAGCAGCCTAGGGGGAGGAGGACACAATGAGCAGTTCTTC.

This clonotype was picked up many times. The rearrangement joins TRBV30 to TRBJ2-1; TRBD2 aligns across 10 bases. Germline V CDR1 and CDR2: GTSNPN, SVGIG (reference sequence). Trimming took 4 bases from V and 5 from J; bases not matched to a gene: 8. This CDR3 spans 15 amino acids. Written as DNA, the CDR3 is TGTGCCTGGATGAAAGGACTAGCGGCTAACAATGAGCAGTTCTTC. This encodes CAWMKGLAANNEQFF.

On this clonotype itself: A much larger clone lies one base from this, so it may be a read error. The rearrangement joins TRBV28 to TRBJ1-5; TRBD1 agrees at 10 bases. V gave up 7 bases and J gave up 5 bases; unmatched junction bases: 8. Germline CDR1 reads MDHEN; CDR2 reads SYDVKM. CDR3 length: 15 amino acids. The CDR3 DNA sequence: TGTGCCAGCACCCCGGGACAGGGGATCGATCAGCCCCAGCATTTT. The encoded protein is CASTPGQGIDQPQHF. Full variable domain (remainder filled in from reference TRBV28 and TRBJ1-5): DVKVTQSSRYLVKRTGEKVFLECVQDMDHENMFWYRQDPGLGLRLIYFSYDVKMKEKGDIPEGYSVSREKKERFSLILESASTNQTSMYLCASTPGQGIDQPQHFGDGTRLSIL.

The chain employs TRBV20-1 and TRBJ2-7; 15 bases fit TRBD2. Germline CDR1 DFQATT, CDR2 SNEGSKA (reference sequence). V shed 5 bases and J 2 bases; nucleotides not matched to a gene: 7. This CDR3 has 16 residues. The CDR3 coding sequence is TGCAGTGCTCCGGGACTAGCGGGGGGTCCAACCTACGAGCAGTACTTC. It encodes CSAPGLAGGPTYEQYF.

This clonotype was found a few times. A much larger clone is a single base away; this may be a read error. The chain combines TRBV6-2 or TRBV6-3 with TRBJ1-1, with D uncertain. The CDR3 covers 11 residues. V was clipped by 7 bases and J by 6 bases, with 9 bases between them. Looked up from germline, CDR1 is MNHEY and CDR2 is SVGEGT. The CDR3 nucleotides are TGTGCCAGCAACTTAAAGGCTGAAGCTTTCTTT. It yields the protein CASNLKAEAFF.

The table lists this clonotype with many counts. The chain joins TRBV12-5 to TRBJ2-1; D is uncertain. This CDR3 comprises 13 residues. The germline CDR1 and CDR2 sequences are LGHNT and FRNRAP. V lost 6 bases to trimming and J lost 7 bases, with 13 bases between them. The CDR3 DNA reads as TGTGCTAGTGGCCGGCCCTCCTCTAATGAGCAGTTCTTC. Translated: CASGRPSSNEQFF.

This clonotype was seen only a few times. The V call is TRBV18, the J call TRBJ2-1; a possible D gene is TRBD2 (6 bases). With 1 base removed from V and 0 bases from J, the gap between germline ends came to 13 bases. The CDR3 is 17 amino acids. CDR1 is KGHSH, CDR2 LQKENI, per germline. The CDR3 reads CASSPLGSGLSYNEQFF. The CDR3 nucleotides read TGTGCCAGCTCACCACTGGGGAGCGGGCTCTCCTACAATGAGCAGTTCTTC. Looking up the rest from reference TRBV18 and TRBJ2-1 gives the full variable domain: NAGVMQNPRHLVRRRGQEARLRCSPMKGHSHVYWYRQLPEEGLKFMVYLQKENIIDESGMPKERFSAEFPKEGPSILRIQQVVRGDSAAYFCASSPLGSGLSYNEQFFGPGTRLTVL.

This clonotype was seen only a few times. This chain joins TRBV5-6 and TRBJ1-6; possible D gene TRBD1, 5 bases. CDR3 length equals 13 residues. The V gene lost 0 bases and the J gene lost 12 bases, with 10 bases spanning the gap. Germline loops: CDR1 SGHDT, CDR2 YYEEEE. In DNA form, the CDR3 reads TGTGCCAGCAGCTTGGCGGGACCGGGACCCCTCCACTTT. Translation gives CASSLAGPGPLHF.

This clonotype has a count of ten or more. The rearrangement uses TRBV11-2 and TRBJ1-1, with 8 bases identical to TRBD1. Trimming at V came to 3 bases and at J to 3 bases, leaving 3 bases not matched to a gene. CDR3 length: 14 amino acids. The V gene's germline CDR1 is SGHAT and CDR2 FQNNGV. In DNA, the CDR3 is TGTGCCAGCAGCTTTCGGACAGGGCACACTGAAGCTTTCTTT. This codes for CASSFRTGHTEAFF. Full variable domain (outside the CDR3, taken from reference TRBV11-2 and TRBJ1-1): EAGVAQSPRYKIIEKRQSVAFWCNPISGHATLYWYQQILGQGPKLLIQFQNNGVVDDSQLPKDRFSAERLKGVDSTLKIQPAKLEDSAVYLCASSFRTGHTEAFFGQGTRLTVV.

As to this clonotype: At one boundary the junction diverges from the germline segment, which might be a read error. The V gene is TRBV24-1, the J gene TRBJ2-4; D gene unclear. This CDR3 comprises 13 residues. From germline, CDR1 is KGHDR and CDR2 SFDVKD. The CDR3 protein is CATSASYQNIQSF. The CDR3 DNA is TGTGCCACCAGTGCGAGTTACCAGAACATTCAGTCCTTC.

This clonotype was counted only a few times. V and J are TRBV12-3 or TRBV12-4 and TRBJ1-5, with D unclear. Trimming took off 5 bases at V and 1 base at J, with 9 bases between the two ends. The CDR3 consists of 14 residues. As DNA, the CDR3 is TGTGCCAGCAGTCCGGCTGGGAGCAATCAGCCCCAGCATTTT. Protein product: CASSPAGSNQPQHF.

This clonotype has ten or more counts. The chain carries TRBV7-9 and TRBJ1-1; no clear D gene. The V and J ends lost 8 bases and 2 bases respectively, with 15 bases between them. Germline V CDR1 and CDR2: SEHNR, FQNEAQ (reference sequence). There are 14 residues in the CDR3. The CDR3 nucleotides are TGTGCCAGCCGAGGATTGAGGAGAAACACTGAAGCTTTCTTT. It specifies CASRGLRRNTEAFF.

This clonotype was detected ten times or more. The rearrangement links TRBV2 to TRBJ2-7; 7 bases fit TRBD1. The germline V gene has CDR1 SNHLY and CDR2 FYNNEI. V shed 6 bases, J shed 3 bases, and the junction held 8 bases outside the gene matches. The CDR3 length is 14 residues. CDR3 loop: CASRWTGELYEQYF. CDR3 coding DNA: TGTGCCAGCAGATGGACAGGAGAACTCTACGAGCAGTACTTC.